This T cell receptor beta chain derives from a study of CD8 T cells in Susac syndrome. Germline V gene lookup returns CDR1 LGHNA and CDR2 YNFKEQ. This CDR3 is 15 amino acids long. The trim removed 3 bases at V and 6 bases at J, leaving 8 bases unmatched. An input of 0.5 to 1 ug of RNA was subjected to reverse transcription using random hexamers. TCRdb called the immunoSEQ multiplex PCR reads again in MiXCR, with one record for every CDR3 protein. Here the sample spans about 52,000 distinct CDR3 sequences, 93% being singletons. It was treatment-naive patients with stable or active relapsing-remitting disease who made up the multiple sclerosis controls. This clonotype has a handful of counts.

This sequence was found in a human donor with multiple sclerosis. The gene calls are TRBV4-2 and TRBJ2-7; 10 nucleotides line up with TRBD1. The sequenced sample was CD8+ T cells from PBMCs. The CDR3 DNA reads TGTGCCAGCAGCCAGGTACGACAGGGGGCGTTCGAGCAGTACTTC. Protein product: CASSQVRQGAFEQYF.